The 20 T cell receptor beta chains reported below all come from one sample, sequenced in a study of blood T cell repertoires in COVID-19 (dated by TCRdb to 2020 to 2022). The library was made by the immunoSEQ multiplex PCR assay. The source is immuneACCESS, and TCRdb retained only in-frame sequences with V and J called. Part of the clones is not carried over; for the studies checked, unresolved V genes explain less than half of this, and the remainder is unexplained. Here the sample has around 380,000 clones; approximately 80% occur a single time. Clones ranked in the top ten supply over 0.95% of the sample. Sequenced: peripheral blood. These receptors all come from a human donor with acute or convalescent COVID-19. The donor label of this sample is uncertain.

V usage is TRBV30 and J usage is TRBJ2-6; tentatively, D is TRBD1 (5 bases). The length of the CDR3 is 17 residues. Germline V gene lookup returns CDR1 GTSNPN and CDR2 SVGIG (reference sequence). V was cut by 3 bases and J by 0 bases, with 15 bases left in between. DNA of the CDR3: TGTGCCTGGAGAGGTAGGGGTTCCTACTCTGGGGCCAACGTCCTGACTTTC. It translates to CAWRGRGSYSGANVLTF.

The chain recombines TRBV18 with TRBJ2-7; 11 bases are a match to TRBD1. CDR1 and CDR2 (germline): KGHSH, LQKENI. This CDR3 contains 16 residues. V lost 1 base and J lost 0; bases outside the gene matches: 2. The CDR3 reads CASSPRGTGGSYEQYF. CDR3 coding DNA: TGTGCCAGCTCACCACGAGGGACAGGGGGCTCCTACGAGCAGTACTTC.

This chain uses TRBV10-3 with TRBJ2-3; 9 bases are shared with TRBD1. Trimming removed 6 bases from V and 6 bases from J; junction bases left unmatched: 4. Germline V gene sequence: CDR1 ENHRY, CDR2 SYGVKD. The CDR3 covers 13 residues. The CDR3 loop is CAIRTQGADTQYF. For the CDR3, the DNA is TGTGCCATCAGAACACAGGGGGCGGATACGCAGTATTTT.

The V gene is TRBV7-9, the J gene TRBJ2-5, with D uncertain. Deletions cut 1 base from V and 1 base from J, with 7 bases between. The CDR3 spans 14 residues. CDR1 is SEHNR and CDR2 is FQNEAQ in the germline V gene (reference sequence). The CDR3 nucleotides are TGTGCCAGCAGCTTAGGGGCAGCCCAAGAGACCCAGTACTTC. It specifies CASSLGAAQETQYF.

In this sample, this clone turned up once. The rearrangement links TRBV7-9 to TRBJ2-2; 9 bases fit TRBD2. This CDR3 is 15 amino acids long. Trimming at V came to 6 bases and at J to 6 bases, leaving 8 bases not matched to a gene. Germline CDR1 and CDR2: SEHNR and FQNEAQ (reference sequence). CDR3 in amino acids: CASRSSGGYAGELFF. The DNA for the CDR3 is TGTGCCAGCAGATCGAGCGGGGGGTACGCCGGGGAGCTGTTTTTT.

The chain links TRBV11-2 to TRBJ1-2, with 9 bases that match TRBD1. Per the germline V gene, CDR1 is SGHAT and CDR2 is FQNNGV. The CDR3 extends over 12 amino acids. Trimming took 8 bases from V and 4 from J; bases not matched to a gene: 2. Here the CDR3 DNA reads TGTGCCAGCCGGGGACAGGGCTATGGCTACACCTTC. It translates to CASRGQGYGYTF.

V gene TRBV15 combines with J gene TRBJ1-5; 7 bases agree with TRBD1. Trimming at V came to 5 bases and at J to 7 bases, leaving 5 bases not matched to a gene. CDR1 and CDR2 (germline): LNHNV, YYDKDF (reference sequence). The CDR3 is 13 amino acids. CDR3 DNA: TGTGCCACCAGCGCCACAGGGGCGCAGCCCCAGCATTTT. It encodes CATSATGAQPQHF.

Many counts were recorded for this clone. V and J are TRBV4-2 and TRBJ2-5; unclear D gene. The CDR3 has 13 residues. V was trimmed by 1 base and J by 5 bases, leaving 8 bases between them. The V gene's germline CDR1 is LGHNA and CDR2 YNFKEQ. The CDR3 loop is CASSQVIRETQYF. CDR3 nucleotide sequence: TGTGCCAGCAGCCAAGTCATCAGGGAGACCCAGTACTTC.

The chain links TRBV2 to TRBJ2-1; D is possibly TRBD2 (6 bases). CDR1 is SNHLY and CDR2 is FYNNEI in the germline V gene. This CDR3 is 12 amino acids long. Trimming shortened V by 3 bases and J by 8 bases, and 8 bases separated the two germline ends. CDR3 region: CASSEWGDEQFF. The CDR3 DNA sequence: TGTGCCAGCAGTGAGTGGGGGGATGAGCAGTTCTTC.

The chain combines TRBV2 with TRBJ1-2; no reliable D call. The length of the CDR3 is 12 residues. From germline, CDR1 is SNHLY and CDR2 FYNNEI. Trimming pared 5 bases from V and 4 bases from J, leaving 8 bases between. The CDR3 region is CASSSKAYGYTF. As DNA, the CDR3 is TGTGCCAGCAGTTCGAAAGCCTATGGCTACACCTTC.

The J gene is TRBJ1-1, the V gene TRBV28; TRBD1 agrees at 9 bases. The CDR3 runs to 13 residues. Trimming cost V 3 bases and J 8 bases; bases outside gene matches: 4. Germline CDR1 is MDHEN and CDR2 is SYDVKM. DNA for the CDR3: TGTGCCAGCAGTTTCTACGGACAGGGGGAAGCTTTCTTT. Protein product: CASSFYGQGEAFF.

This chain joins TRBV27 and TRBJ2-7; 13 nucleotides align to TRBD2. J was trimmed by 6 bases and V by 2 bases; bases with no gene match: 10. Germline lookup yields CDR1 MNHEY and CDR2 SMNVEV (reference sequence). CDR3 length: 17 amino acids. The DNA of the CDR3 is TGTGCCAGCAGTTTAGGGGGAGGACTAGCGGGAGATCGCGAGCAGTACTTC. Its translation is CASSLGGGLAGDREQYF.

The V call is TRBV5-4, the J call TRBJ2-1; 8 bases align to TRBD1. The length of the CDR3 is 16 residues. Germline trimming cut 0 bases from V and 2 bases from J; bases unmatched to any gene: 4. Germline values: CDR1 SGHNT, CDR2 YYREEE (reference sequence). CDR3 bases: TGTGCCAGCAGCTTGGCCGGGACAGGCGCCTACAATGAGCAGTTCTTC. Encoded protein: CASSLAGTGAYNEQFF.

The chain is built from TRBV29-1 and TRBJ2-5; a weak D match, TRBD2 (6 bases). CDR1 SQVTM and CDR2 ANQGSEA come from the germline V gene. This CDR3 comprises 12 residues. The V end lost 5 bases, the J end lost 4 bases, and 11 bases lay between the germline ends. This CDR3 is CSVKLAGETQYF. The CDR3 bases are TGCAGCGTTAAACTAGCTGGAGAGACCCAGTACTTC.

As regards this clone: This same CDR3 is encoded by further DNA sequences in the sample. The CDR3 spells CASSFGQGGSPLHF. CDR3 bases: TGTGCCAGCAGCTTCGGACAGGGTGGTTCACCCCTCCACTTT. The chain couples TRBV5-4 to TRBJ1-6; TRBD1 agrees at 8 bases. The CDR3 length is 14 residues. The V gene's germline CDR1 is SGHNT and CDR2 YYREEE (reference sequence). Trimming at V came to 2 bases and at J to 9 bases, leaving 4 bases not matched to a gene.

V is TRBV28 and J is TRBJ1-2; 7 bases match TRBD1. The V gene end was trimmed by 2 bases and the J gene end by 4 bases; junction bases not matched to a gene: 4. Germline V gene lookup returns CDR1 MDHEN and CDR2 SYDVKM. This CDR3 contains 14 residues. CDR3 DNA: TGTGCCAGCAGTTTAGGCAGGGGGACCTATGGCTACACCTTC. The encoded protein is CASSLGRGTYGYTF.

Concerning this clone: Other DNA sequences in the sample encode the same CDR3. J is TRBJ1-5 and V is TRBV12-3 or TRBV12-4; a possible D gene is TRBD1 (6 bases). There are 13 residues in the CDR3. Trimming shortened V by 4 bases and J by 3 bases, and 7 bases separated the two germline ends. The CDR3 DNA sequence: TGTGCCAGCAGTTACAGGGACAATCAGCCCCAGCATTTT. Its translation is CASSYRDNQPQHF.

V usage is TRBV5-1 and J usage is TRBJ2-1; tentatively, D is TRBD2 (5 bases). Germline assignment: CDR1 SGHRS and CDR2 YFSETQ. The CDR3 has 15 amino acids. With 3 bases removed from V and 2 bases from J, the gap between germline ends came to 12 bases. The CDR3 reads CASSSGLFTYNEQFF. The CDR3, as DNA: TGCGCCAGCAGCTCCGGACTCTTTACCTACAATGAGCAGTTCTTC.

The rearrangement joins TRBV4-2 to TRBJ2-1; 12 nucleotides line up with TRBD2. Germline V gene sequence: CDR1 LGHNA, CDR2 YNFKEQ. Losses at the gene ends were 3 bases for V and 0 bases for J; bases not matched to a gene: 9. CDR3 length equals 19 residues. The CDR3 loop is CASSHPTATSGSSYNEQFF. CDR3 coding DNA: TGTGCCAGCAGCCATCCGACCGCGACTAGCGGGAGCTCCTACAATGAGCAGTTCTTC.

The chain uses TRBV19 and TRBJ2-3; maybe TRBD2 (5 bases). The CDR3 extends over 17 amino acids. The V end lost 5 bases, the J end lost 0 bases, and 18 bases lay between the germline ends. Germline CDR1 LNHDA, CDR2 SQIVND (reference sequence). The DNA of the CDR3 is TGTGCCAGTAGTGCCTCCCCTGAAGCGGCTAGCACAGATACGCAGTATTTT. The encoded protein is CASSASPEAASTDTQYF. The entire variable domain, with the rest obtained from reference TRBV19 and TRBJ2-3, is as follows: DGGITQSPKYLFRKEGQNVTLSCEQNLNHDAMYWYRQDPGQGLRLIYYSQIVNDFQKGDIAEGYSVSREKKESFPLTVTSAQKNPTAFYLCASSASPEAASTDTQYFGPGTRLTVL.